The 11 T cell receptor beta chains reported below all come from one sample, sequenced in a study of cytomegalovirus exposure and HLA in healthy donors. The PCR employed 60 Vbeta primers together with 13 Jbeta primers. The method was immunoSEQ multiplex PCR; TCRdb's version includes in-frame clones alone and lacks a portion of them. Among some 110,000 clones listed, just over 70% were seen once. Sequences were obtained from PBMCs. Every receptor here comes from a boy younger than 18 in good health and CMV-seronegative.

The CDR3 DNA follows: TGTGCCAGCGGGGGGGGGCCTGAAGCTTTCTTT. Its translation: CASGGGPEAFF. The V call is TRBV2, the J call TRBJ1-1, with a tentative D call TRBD1 (6 bases). Germline-derived CDR1 and CDR2 are SNHLY and FYNNEI. V lost 8 bases to trimming and J lost 6 bases, with 10 bases between them. The CDR3 spans 11 residues.

The CDR3 is CASSLDSQETQYF. The CDR3 nucleotides read TGTGCCAGCAGCCTGGACAGTCAAGAGACCCAGTACTTC. The V call is TRBV11-1, the J call TRBJ2-5; tentative D call: TRBD1 (6 bases). The CDR3 contains 13 residues. Looked up from germline, CDR1 is SGHAT and CDR2 is FQDESV (reference sequence). Trimming took 5 bases from V and 2 from J, leaving 9 bases between them.

The V and J genes are TRBV6-5 and TRBJ1-1, with 7 bases aligning to TRBD1. The CDR3 is made up of 14 amino acids. The germline CDR1 and CDR2 sequences are MNHEY and SVGAGI. The V segment lost 7 bases and the J segment 1 base; nucleotides outside the gene matches: 6. In nucleotides, the CDR3 is TGTGCCAGCATCAGCCGGGACAGGAACACTGAAGCTTTCTTT. Translating gives CASISRDRNTEAFF.

The CDR3: CASSSHQGIETQYF. As DNA, the CDR3 is TGTGCCAGCAGTTCCCACCAGGGGATAGAGACCCAGTACTTC. The genes are TRBV28 and TRBJ2-5; D might be TRBD1 (6 bases). CDR1 and CDR2 from the germline V gene are MDHEN and SYDVKM. Trimming left V 4 bases short and J 4 bases short, with 13 bases between. This CDR3 region has 14 residues.

The rearrangement joins TRBV5-8 to TRBJ2-7; D gene uncertain. The CDR3 runs to 11 residues. V dropped 1 base and J dropped 6 bases, with 5 bases sitting between them. Germline V gives CDR1 SGHTS, CDR2 YDEGEE. The CDR3: CASSLKPEQYF. The CDR3, as DNA: TGTGCCAGCAGCTTGAAGCCCGAGCAGTACTTC.

This sequence joins TRBV25-1 and TRBJ2-7; possible D gene TRBD2, 6 bases. CDR1 is MGHDK, CDR2 SYGVNS, per germline. Deletions cut 8 bases from V and 3 bases from J, with 11 bases between. CDR3 length: 12 residues. CDR3 loop: CASAAGYYEQYF. CDR3 in DNA: TGTGCCAGCGCAGCGGGTTACTACGAGCAGTACTTC.

J is TRBJ1-2 and V is TRBV7-6; possible D gene TRBD1, 5 bases. Germline CDR1 and CDR2: SGHVS and FNYEAQ. CDR3 length: 14 residues. The ends were cut back, 0 bases at V and 2 bases at J, with 7 bases in the middle. As DNA, the CDR3 is TGTGCCAGCAGCTTAGCGCCAGGGAACTATGGCTACACCTTC. Protein sequence: CASSLAPGNYGYTF.

V and J are TRBV28 and TRBJ2-5; 8 bases agree with TRBD2. The length of the CDR3 is 15 residues. CDR1 MDHEN and CDR2 SYDVKM come from the germline V gene. V shed 1 base and J 4 bases; nucleotides not matched to a gene: 5. The CDR3: CASSLSGGGSETQYF. CDR3 DNA sequence: TGTGCCAGCAGTTTATCGGGCGGGGGGTCAGAGACCCAGTACTTC.

This clone was detected only a few times. The V gene is TRBV4-1, the J gene TRBJ1-5; possible D gene TRBD1, 5 bases. Germline loops: CDR1 MGHRA, CDR2 YSYEKL. Trimming took off 3 bases at V and 5 bases at J, with 14 bases between the two ends. The CDR3 extends over 15 amino acids. The CDR3 DNA is TGCGCCAGCAGCCAGATGGGGCGTGGGGATCAGCCCCAGCATTTT. This encodes CASSQMGRGDQPQHF.

CDR3 loop: CASSDIGTVIGTEAFF. CDR3 in DNA: TGTGCCAGCAGTGATATTGGGACAGTCATTGGCACTGAAGCTTTCTTT. The chain is built from TRBV6-1 and TRBJ1-1, with 7 bases aligning to TRBD1. The CDR3 is 16 amino acids. The V gene end was trimmed by 3 bases and the J gene end by 4 bases; junction bases not matched to a gene: 11. In germline, CDR1 is MNHNS, CDR2 SASEGT.

The chain couples TRBV4-3 to TRBJ2-1, with TRBD1 matching over 7 bases. Germline values: CDR1 LGHNA, CDR2 YSLEER. J was trimmed by 10 bases and V by 2 bases; bases with no gene match: 8. The CDR3 has 14 amino acids. The chain's CDR3 is CASSQSGQAREQFF. The CDR3 DNA reads as TGCGCCAGCAGCCAAAGTGGACAGGCCAGGGAGCAGTTCTTC.